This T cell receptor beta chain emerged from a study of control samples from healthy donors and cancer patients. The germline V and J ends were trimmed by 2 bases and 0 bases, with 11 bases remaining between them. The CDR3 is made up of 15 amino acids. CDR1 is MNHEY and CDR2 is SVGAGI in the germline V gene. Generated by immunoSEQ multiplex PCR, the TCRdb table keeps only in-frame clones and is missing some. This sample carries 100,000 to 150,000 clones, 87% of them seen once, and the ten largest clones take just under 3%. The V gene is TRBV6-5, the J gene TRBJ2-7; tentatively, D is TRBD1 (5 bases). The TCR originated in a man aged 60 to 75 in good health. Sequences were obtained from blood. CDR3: CASSYDRTGSYEQYF. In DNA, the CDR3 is TGTGCCAGCAGTTACGACAGAACCGGCTCCTACGAGCAGTACTTC.